The 8 T cell receptor beta chains below come from one sample, sequenced in a study of blood T cells in healthy people across ages. Using a J-beta primer mix together with a sample-barcoded 5' primer, a second PCR was run for roughly 6 to 11 cycles. TCRdb redid the calling of the 5' RACE reads with MiXCR, one entry per CDR3 protein. The sample contains 600,000 to 850,000 distinct CDR3 sequences, roughly 47% of which appear only once. Source material: blood. The receptors originated from a woman aged 55-69 years in good health.

This clonotype was found a few times. J is TRBJ2-4 and V is TRBV11-2, with a possible D match to TRBD2 (5 bases). Germline values: CDR1 SGHAT, CDR2 FQNNGV. V lost 5 bases and J 1 base, leaving 12 bases between the germline ends. The CDR3 is made up of 15 amino acids. The CDR3 loop is CASSRPSGAKNIQYF. The CDR3 coding sequence is TGTGCCAGCAGCCGCCCATCGGGGGCCAAAAACATTCAGTACTTC.

The chain couples TRBV7-2 to TRBJ1-1; D may be TRBD1 (5 bases). V lost 2 bases and J 2 bases, leaving 15 bases between the germline ends. The CDR3 consists of 16 residues. The germline gives CDR1 SGHTA, CDR2 FQGNSA. The CDR3 region has the DNA TGTGCCAGCAGCTTATTAAGCGGGGCAAGAAACACTGAAGCTTTCTTT. It is translated as CASSLLSGARNTEAFF.

This clonotype was detected a few times. The chain carries TRBV3-1 and TRBJ2-1; a possible D gene is TRBD1 (6 bases). Germline lookup yields CDR1 LGHDT and CDR2 YNNKEL (reference sequence). Trimming shortened V by 3 bases and J by 0 bases, and 18 bases separated the two germline ends. The CDR3 has 18 amino acids. This chain's CDR3 is CASSHPLTGKSSYNEQFF. For the CDR3, the DNA is TGTGCCAGCAGCCACCCGCTCACAGGGAAGAGCTCCTACAATGAGCAGTTCTTC.

The V gene is TRBV7-3, the J gene TRBJ2-2; 7 positions match TRBD2. Trimming cost V 3 bases and J 3 bases; bases outside gene matches: 10. Germline values: CDR1 SGHTA, CDR2 FQGTGA. The CDR3 totals 17 residues. Written as DNA, the CDR3 is TGTGCCAGCAGCTTCTTTGGGCGGGAGAGGGACACCGGGGAGCTGTTTTTT. Its translation: CASSFFGRERDTGELFF.

The J gene is TRBJ1-1, the V gene TRBV20-1; D is ambiguous. The V gene lost 6 bases and the J gene lost 0 bases, with 20 bases spanning the gap. The CDR3 runs to 16 residues. CDR1 and CDR2 (germline): DFQATT, SNEGSKA (reference sequence). Written as DNA, the CDR3 is TGCAGTGCCATCTCATTGCGGAGGGAAATGAACACTGAAGCTTTCTTT. It codes for CSAISLRREMNTEAFF.

The chain combines TRBV6-6 with TRBJ1-6, with a tentative D call TRBD1 (5 bases). Trimming took off 2 bases at V and 7 bases at J, with 12 bases between the two ends. Germline CDR1 is MNHNY and CDR2 is SVGAGI (reference sequence). There are 15 residues in the CDR3. CDR3 amino acids: CASSYQRGRNSPLHF. CDR3 DNA sequence: TGTGCCAGCAGTTACCAGCGGGGGAGGAATTCACCCCTCCACTTT.

The chain joins TRBV5-1 to TRBJ1-1, with D maybe TRBD1 (5 bases). The CDR3 length is 16 residues. Deletions cut 4 bases from V and 0 bases from J, with 16 bases between. Looked up from germline, CDR1 is SGHRS and CDR2 is YFSETQ. CDR3 coding DNA: TGCGCCAGCAGCGGTTTCCGGGGCGACCTGAACACTGAAGCTTTCTTT. Its translation: CASSGFRGDLNTEAFF. The complete variable domain, with remaining parts taken from reference TRBV5-1 and TRBJ1-1, reads KAGVTQTPRYLIKTRGQQVTLSCSPISGHRSVSWYQQTPGQGLQFLFEYFSETQRNKGNFPGRFSGRQFSNSRSEMNVSTLELGDSALYLCASSGFRGDLNTEAFFGQGTRLTVV.

The CDR3 reads CASSFVGGNTEAFF. The CDR3 DNA reads TGTGCCAGCAGCTTTGTTGGGGGGAACACTGAAGCTTTCTTT. The chain is built from TRBV11-1 and TRBJ1-1; the D gene is possibly TRBD1 (5 bases). Germline loops: CDR1 SGHAT, CDR2 FQDESV (reference sequence). The CDR3 consists of 14 residues. Trimming took 3 bases from V and 1 from J, leaving 9 bases between them. Variable domain in full (rest from reference TRBV11-1 and TRBJ1-1): EAEVAQSPRYKITEKSQAVAFWCDPISGHATLYWYRQILGQGPELLVQFQDESVVDDSQLPKDRFSAERLKGVDSTLKIQPAELGDSAMYLCASSFVGGNTEAFFGQGTRLTVV.